One sample yielded the 27 T cell receptor beta chains listed below, sequenced in a study of shared clonotypes between healthy human individuals. Sequenced by immunoSEQ multiplex PCR; TCRdb stores in-frame clones only, minus some. The sample has 1,400,000 or so clones, 98% seen once. Source material: naive CD4+ T cells sorted from blood. Subset in this sample: CD45RA+ positively selected. The receptor source for this set is a man aged 25 to 40 in good health.

The V call is TRBV29-1, the J call TRBJ2-2, with D hard to call. Germline V CDR1 and CDR2: SQVTM, ANQGSEA. The CDR3 is made up of 14 amino acids. V was cut by 4 bases and J by 4 bases, with 13 bases left in between. The CDR3 protein is CSVGSLRTTGELFF. The CDR3 region has the DNA TGCAGCGTTGGTAGTTTGAGGACCACCGGGGAGCTGTTTTTT.

The rearrangement uses TRBV19 and TRBJ2-5; D is ambiguous. Germline V CDR1 and CDR2: LNHDA, SQIVND (reference sequence). V dropped 3 bases and J dropped 4 bases, with 9 bases sitting between them. This CDR3 is built from 13 residues. CDR3 amino acids: CASSIPGLETQYF. The DNA for the CDR3 is TGTGCCAGTAGTATCCCCGGGCTAGAGACCCAGTACTTC.

The gene calls are TRBV11-2 and TRBJ2-7; TRBD1 matches at 9 bases. Germline CDR1 reads SGHAT; CDR2 reads FQNNGV. V gave up 1 base and J gave up 2 bases; unmatched junction bases: 12. The CDR3 runs 18 residues. The CDR3 coding sequence is TGTGCCAGCAGCTTAGTAGGGGGACAGGGTTCGCATCCCTACGAGCAGTACTTC. This encodes CASSLVGGQGSHPYEQYF.

This rearrangement joins TRBV10-3 to TRBJ1-4; the D gene is possibly TRBD1 (6 bases). The V end lost 6 bases, the J end lost 2 bases, and 13 bases lay between the germline ends. CDR3 length: 15 residues. CDR1 is ENHRY and CDR2 is SYGVKD in the germline V gene. CDR3 DNA: TGTGCCATCAGGAAAAACAGGGACACTAATGAAAAACTGTTTTTT. Encoded protein: CAIRKNRDTNEKLFF.

The rearrangement joins TRBV5-1 to TRBJ2-2; the match to TRBD2 covers 11 bases. Germline V gene sequence: CDR1 SGHRS, CDR2 YFSETQ. The CDR3 totals 16 residues. Trimming removed 2 bases from V and 2 bases from J; junction bases left unmatched: 2. CDR3: CASSFGLAGNTGELFF. The CDR3, as DNA: TGCGCCAGCAGCTTTGGACTAGCGGGTAACACCGGGGAGCTGTTTTTT.

V gene TRBV10-3 combines with J gene TRBJ1-1; D is possibly TRBD1 (6 bases). The CDR3 is 13 amino acids. Trimming left V 7 bases short and J 5 bases short, with 14 bases between. Per germline, CDR1 ENHRY and CDR2 SYGVKD. The CDR3 region has the DNA TGTGCCATCACAACAGGGACGGGTACTGAAGCTTTCTTT. Amino acid sequence: CAITTGTGTEAFF.

As to this clone: This sample also contains other DNA sequences that code for the same CDR3. V and J are TRBV5-4 and TRBJ2-7; 12 bases are shared with TRBD1. The germline gives CDR1 SGHNT, CDR2 YYREEE (reference sequence). This CDR3 has 13 amino acids. V was clipped by 7 bases and J by 4 bases; unmatched bases: 3. CDR3 nucleotides: TGTGCCAGCGGGACAGGGGGCGGATACGAGCAGTACTTC. Its protein product is CASGTGGGYEQYF.

The rearrangement uses TRBV11-2 and TRBJ2-1; 10 bases map to TRBD2. Germline V gives CDR1 SGHAT, CDR2 FQNNGV. The CDR3 contains 15 residues. J lost 9 bases, V lost 2 bases, and 7 bases had no gene match. CDR3 bases: TGTGCCAGCAGCTTACAGACTAGCGGGTGGGGTGAGCAGTTCTTC. Protein: CASSLQTSGWGEQFF.

The chain carries TRBV11-3 and TRBJ2-1, with 10 bases lining up with TRBD2. The germline V gene encodes CDR1 SGHNT and CDR2 YENEEA. The CDR3 is 17 amino acids. V was pared by 3 bases and J by 0 bases, with 5 bases of the junction left unmatched. CDR3 DNA: TGTGCCAGCAGCTTCGATAGCGGGGGGAGCTCCTACAATGAGCAGTTCTTC. This sequence encodes CASSFDSGGSSYNEQFF. The full variable domain, with the rest looked up from reference TRBV11-3 and TRBJ2-1, is EAGVVQSPRYKIIEKKQPVAFWCNPISGHNTLYWYLQNLGQGPELLIRYENEEAVDDSQLPKDRFSAERLKGVDSTLKIQPAELGDSAVYLCASSFDSGGSSYNEQFFGPGTRLTVL.

This clone appeared a single time. The chain couples TRBV27 to TRBJ2-3; 8 nucleotides align to TRBD2. Germline CDR1 reads MNHEY; CDR2 reads SMNVEV (reference sequence). The CDR3 is 16 amino acids. Trimming took 2 bases from V and 1 from J; bases not matched to a gene: 5. CDR3 protein: CASSLAPGLGTDTQYF. The CDR3 DNA is TGTGCCAGCAGTTTAGCGCCGGGACTAGGCACAGATACGCAGTATTTT.

CDR3 sequence: CASSLDLAGGNEQFF. The DNA for the CDR3 is TGTGCCAGCAGCTTAGATCTAGCGGGAGGAAATGAGCAGTTCTTC. The rearrangement uses TRBV7-9 and TRBJ2-1; 11 positions match TRBD2. Losses at the gene ends were 1 base for V and 7 bases for J; bases not matched to a gene: 3. This CDR3 comprises 15 residues. The germline CDR1 and CDR2 sequences are SEHNR and FQNEAQ (reference sequence).

The DNA for the CDR3 is TGCGCCAGCAGCCCCCATTCGGGACAGGGCTCAGATACGCAGTATTTT. Amino acid sequence: CASSPHSGQGSDTQYF. V usage is TRBV4-3 and J usage is TRBJ2-3; 9 nucleotides match TRBD1. There are 16 residues in the CDR3. Germline V gene sequence: CDR1 LGHNA, CDR2 YSLEER. After removal of 4 bases from V and 4 bases from J, the junction contained 9 bases not matched to a gene.

On this clone itself: The identical CDR3 is also encoded by other nucleotide sequences in the sample. V gene TRBV29-1 combines with J gene TRBJ2-1; no reliable D call. CDR1 and CDR2 (germline): SQVTM, ANQGSEA. The CDR3 covers 11 residues. Deletions cut 6 bases from V and 1 base from J, with 4 bases between. The CDR3 bases are TGCAGCGTGGGGTCCTACAATGAGCAGTTCTTC. It translates to CSVGSYNEQFF.

In DNA, the CDR3 is TGTGCCAGCAGCTTAGGGACAGGGCGGGTCAATCAGCCCCAGCATTTT. It is translated as CASSLGTGRVNQPQHF. The V gene is TRBV7-9, the J gene TRBJ1-5; 8 positions match TRBD1. With 1 base clipped from V and 3 bases from J, the junction kept 5 bases outside the gene matches. This CDR3 region has 16 residues. Germline V gives CDR1 SEHNR, CDR2 FQNEAQ (reference sequence). The whole variable domain, remainder taken from reference TRBV7-9 and TRBJ1-5, is DTGVSQNPRHKITKRGQNVTFRCDPISEHNRLYWYRQTLGQGPEFLTYFQNEAQLEKSRLLSDRFSAERPKGSFSTLEIQRTEQGDSAMYLCASSLGTGRVNQPQHFGDGTRLSIL.

The chain carries TRBV7-6 and TRBJ2-2; D gene uncertain. Trimming removed 0 bases from V and 4 bases from J, with 3 bases in between. CDR3 length: 13 amino acids. The germline V gene encodes CDR1 SGHVS and CDR2 FNYEAQ. The CDR3 DNA follows: TGTGCCAGCAGCTTAGCCAGCACCGGGGAGCTGTTTTTT. Its protein product is CASSLASTGELFF.

This sequence joins TRBV6-1 and TRBJ2-1; TRBD2 matches at 10 bases. V dropped 0 bases and J dropped 6; count of bases not matched to a gene: 17. The CDR3 length is 20 residues. CDR1 is MNHNS, CDR2 SASEGT, per germline. CDR3 protein: CASSEAHGSRTSGRLNEQFF. CDR3 in DNA: TGTGCCAGCAGTGAAGCGCATGGCTCCCGGACTAGCGGCCGCCTCAATGAGCAGTTCTTC.

V gene TRBV27 combines with J gene TRBJ2-7; 14 nucleotides agree with TRBD2. Trimming took 4 bases from V and 2 from J; bases not matched to a gene: 16. Germline loops: CDR1 MNHEY, CDR2 SMNVEV (reference sequence). This CDR3 has 20 amino acids. The CDR3 sequence is CASSSLPFGTSGRRTYEQYF. The CDR3 nucleotides read TGTGCCAGCAGTTCACTACCGTTTGGGACTAGCGGGAGAAGAACCTACGAGCAGTACTTC.

The chain uses TRBV5-5 and TRBJ1-2; no reliable D call. Germline V gives CDR1 SGHKS, CDR2 YYEKEE (reference sequence). V lost 5 bases and J 1 base, leaving 12 bases between the germline ends. The CDR3 has 14 residues. Written as DNA, the CDR3 is TGTGCCAGCAGTAATATAAGAGTTAACTATGGCTACACCTTC. Translating it yields CASSNIRVNYGYTF.

The CDR3 nucleotides read TGCGCCAGCAGAGACACAGGGAGGGGGGCCAACGTCCTGACTTTC. Protein: CASRDTGRGANVLTF. The chain links TRBV4-1 to TRBJ2-6; possibly TRBD1 or TRBD2 for D (6 bases each). Deletions cut 6 bases from V and 4 bases from J, with 13 bases between. Germline CDR1 and CDR2: MGHRA and YSYEKL. This CDR3 has 15 amino acids.

This clone is a singleton in its sample. This chain joins TRBV7-3 and TRBJ2-7; 9 bases agree with TRBD2. Trimming took 2 bases from V and 6 from J; bases not matched to a gene: 5. This CDR3 has 14 amino acids. Germline V gives CDR1 SGHTA, CDR2 FQGTGA. The CDR3 DNA reads as TGTGCCAGCAGCTTATCGCGGGAGGGCGGCGAGCAGTACTTC. It yields the protein CASSLSREGGEQYF. The full variable domain, in which reference TRBV7-3 and TRBJ2-7 provide the parts outside the CDR3, is GAGVSQTPSNKVTEKGKYVELRCDPISGHTALYWYRQSLGQGPEFLIYFQGTGAADDSGLPNDRFFAVRPEGSVSTLKIQRTERGDSAVYLCASSLSREGGEQYFGPGTRLTVT.

This clone has a single count. This sequence joins TRBV29-1 and TRBJ1-1, with unresolved D. The CDR3 is made up of 12 amino acids. Trimming cost V 4 bases and J 7 bases, with 13 bases left between them. Looked up from germline, CDR1 is SQVTM and CDR2 is ANQGSEA. CDR3 DNA: TGCAGCGTTGGAGTGCGTGAGGGTGAAGCTTTCTTT. Protein sequence: CSVGVREGEAFF.

The J gene is TRBJ2-7, the V gene TRBV7-2; D remains unclear. The CDR3 has 12 residues. Germline loops: CDR1 SGHTA, CDR2 FQGNSA. Trimming shortened V by 5 bases and J by 4 bases, and 9 bases separated the two germline ends. CDR3 coding DNA: TGTGCCAGCAGCGTCATCGGGTACGAGCAGTACTTC. Translating gives CASSVIGYEQYF.

Comments on this clone: The germline gene is not matched at one end of the junction; a read error may be the cause. The chain has TRBV27 and TRBJ1-2; the match to TRBD1 covers 9 bases. Germline assignment: CDR1 MNHEY and CDR2 SMNVEV (reference sequence). The CDR3 runs 14 residues. The CDR3 is CASRETGTGLVYAF. CDR3 DNA: TGTGCCAGCAGAGAAACCGGGACAGGGTTGGTCTACGCCTTC.

The chain is built from TRBV30 and TRBJ1-5; D remains ambiguous. This CDR3 comprises 14 residues. CDR1 is GTSNPN, CDR2 SVGIG, per germline (reference sequence). Between the trimmed V and J ends, which lost 3 bases and 2 bases, there was a span of 11 bases. CDR3 protein: CAWSGGMGNQPQHF. CDR3 sequence (DNA): TGTGCCTGGAGCGGTGGAATGGGCAATCAGCCCCAGCATTTT.

The rearrangement links TRBV14 to TRBJ1-2; the D is unclear. The V gene lost 1 base and the J gene lost 7 bases, with 13 bases spanning the gap. The CDR3 extends over 14 amino acids. CDR1 is SGHDN and CDR2 is FVKESK in the germline V gene. CDR3 sequence (DNA): TGTGCCAGCAGCCAAGCTACCCTTCCCTTTGGCTACACCTTC. It codes for CASSQATLPFGYTF.

The gene calls are TRBV7-9 and TRBJ2-3; D is ambiguous. In germline, CDR1 is SEHNR, CDR2 FQNEAQ (reference sequence). This CDR3 contains 14 residues. With 3 bases removed from V and 6 bases from J, the gap between germline ends came to 13 bases. The CDR3 DNA sequence: TGTGCCAGCAGCTTCCGGCAGGTCCACGATACGCAGTATTTT. It is translated as CASSFRQVHDTQYF.

The gene calls are TRBV11-3 and TRBJ2-2, with 7 positions matching TRBD1. This CDR3 region has 14 residues. Germline loops: CDR1 SGHNT, CDR2 YENEEA. The ends lost 6 bases at V and 6 bases at J; junction bases unmatched: 7. The chain's CDR3 is CASRLRGSAGELFF. The CDR3 nucleotides read TGTGCCAGCAGACTCAGGGGGTCGGCCGGGGAGCTGTTTTTT.